This passage covers 23 T cell receptor beta chains from one sample sequenced in a study of T cell repertoires in cytomegalovirus infection. TCRdb re-called the reads with MiXCR, one entry per CDR3 protein. This table holds some 480,000 distinct CDR3 sequences, about 33% found once. For these receptors, no antigen is known. Here the sequenced sample was cultured PBMCs, taken from culture after CMV antigen stimulation. These receptor sequences come from a human donor in good health (CMV status not recorded). Some clones in this sample may be carry-over from other donors' samples.

The chain links TRBV7-3 to TRBJ2-7; TRBD2 agrees at 8 bases. The CDR3 loop spans 15 amino acids. Germline V gives CDR1 SGHTA, CDR2 FQGTGA. J gave up 2 bases and V 2 bases, and 5 bases lay outside the gene matches. CDR3 coding DNA: TGTGCCAGCAGCTTATGGGGCGGGAGGACCTACGAGCAGTACTTC. Its translation is CASSLWGGRTYEQYF.

This clonotype showed up just a few times. The rearrangement uses TRBV20-1 and TRBJ2-3; D assignment may be TRBD1 or TRBD2 (5 bases each). Between the trimmed V and J ends, which lost 4 bases and 6 bases, there was a span of 14 bases. Germline V lookup: CDR1 DFQATT, CDR2 SNEGSKA (reference sequence). The CDR3 is 13 residues long. CDR3 region: CSAIGPRGDTQYF. DNA of the CDR3: TGCAGTGCTATAGGCCCGAGGGGCGATACGCAGTATTTT.

V gene TRBV25-1 combines with J gene TRBJ2-7, with D perhaps TRBD2 (5 bases). V was trimmed by 4 bases and J by 5 bases, leaving 15 bases between them. Germline CDR1 reads MGHDK; CDR2 reads SYGVNS. The CDR3 contains 14 residues. The DNA of the CDR3 is TGTGCCAGCAGTGGGGCGGGTCTCATGAACGAGCAGTACTTC. As protein: CASSGAGLMNEQYF.

This clonotype was seen repeatedly, ten times or more. This sequence joins TRBV7-2 and TRBJ1-5; no reliable D call. Looked up from germline, CDR1 is SGHTA and CDR2 is FQGNSA. The CDR3 loop spans 12 amino acids. Trimming took 4 bases from V and 7 from J, leaving 8 bases between them. The CDR3 DNA sequence: TGTGCCAGCAGCTCCCCGGGACAGCCCCAGCATTTT. Its translation is CASSSPGQPQHF.

V and J are TRBV7-9 and TRBJ2-1, with 15 bases aligning to TRBD2. Germline V gene sequence: CDR1 SEHNR, CDR2 FQNEAQ (reference sequence). The ends lost 6 bases at V and 7 bases at J; junction bases unmatched: 7. The CDR3 length is 16 residues. In DNA form, the CDR3 reads TGTGCCAGCAGACCCTCCGGGACTAGCGGGAGGAATGAGCAGTTCTTC. As protein: CASRPSGTSGRNEQFF.

This clonotype was seen many times. The chain has TRBV4-3 and TRBJ2-3; D is uncertain. Trimming left V 2 bases short and J 1 base short, with 10 bases between. Germline CDR1 reads LGHNA; CDR2 reads YSLEER. The CDR3 covers 15 residues. CDR3 sequence: CASSQSLVGTDTQYF. DNA of the CDR3: TGCGCCAGCAGCCAATCCCTAGTGGGCACAGATACGCAGTATTTT.

The rearrangement joins TRBV7-9 to TRBJ2-7, with D perhaps assigned TRBD1 or TRBD2 (5 bases each). The V gene lost 5 bases and the J gene lost 5 bases, with 19 bases spanning the gap. The V gene's germline CDR1 is SEHNR and CDR2 FQNEAQ (reference sequence). CDR3 length: 15 amino acids. DNA for the CDR3: TGTGCCAGCAGCCTTTTTTCGAGGGGTCCAGACGAGCAGTACGTC. Its protein product is CASSLFSRGPDEQYV.

The chain has TRBV11-2 and TRBJ2-3; the match to TRBD1 covers 7 bases. V trimming: 6 bases; J trimming: 5 bases; junction bases outside the gene matches: 8. Per the germline V gene, CDR1 is SGHAT and CDR2 is FQNNGV. The CDR3 consists of 14 residues. As DNA, the CDR3 is TGTGCCAGCAGTCGAAGCCCAGGGGGAGATACGCAGTATTTT. Translating gives CASSRSPGGDTQYF.

This rearrangement joins TRBV5-1 to TRBJ1-2; TRBD1 aligns across 7 bases. Germline trimming cut 6 bases from V and 2 bases from J; bases unmatched to any gene: 7. Per germline, CDR1 SGHRS and CDR2 YFSETQ. The CDR3 consists of 14 residues. CDR3 bases: TGCGCCAGCACACCCCCAGGGGGGAACTATGGCTACACCTTC. This codes for CASTPPGGNYGYTF.

This clonotype was picked up a small number of times. V and J are TRBV12-3 or TRBV12-4 and TRBJ2-1, with 10 bases lining up with TRBD2. The V segment lost 4 bases and the J segment 6 bases; nucleotides outside the gene matches: 3. The CDR3 contains 14 residues. In DNA form, the CDR3 reads TGTGCCAGCAGTTCAGGACTAGCGGTCAATGAGCAGTTCTTC. Its translation: CASSSGLAVNEQFF.

This chain connects TRBV3-1 to TRBJ2-1; D ambiguous. The V gene's germline CDR1 is LGHDT and CDR2 YNNKEL (reference sequence). CDR3 length equals 17 residues. Trimming took off 0 bases at V and 12 bases at J, with 24 bases between the two ends. The CDR3 reads CASSQDGGLVGSRRQFF. Here the CDR3 DNA reads TGTGCCAGCAGCCAAGATGGTGGGCTAGTAGGAAGCAGAAGGCAGTTCTTC.

This clonotype occurred a few times. This rearrangement joins TRBV12-5 to TRBJ1-2; D ambiguous. Germline CDR1 LGHNT, CDR2 FRNRAP. The germline V and J ends were trimmed by 3 bases and 5 bases, with 7 bases remaining between them. The CDR3 runs 12 residues. For the CDR3, the DNA is TGTGCTAGTGGTTTCAGTGGATATGGCTACACCTTC. It is translated as CASGFSGYGYTF.

V gene TRBV7-8 combines with J gene TRBJ2-7; 11 bases match TRBD2. The CDR3 is made up of 14 amino acids. Germline CDR1 SGHVS, CDR2 FQNEAQ. V shed 4 bases and J 6 bases; nucleotides not matched to a gene: 5. In DNA, the CDR3 is TGTGCCAGCAGCTCGACTAGCGGGAAAGCCGAGCAGTACTTC. This translates into CASSSTSGKAEQYF.

The chain recombines TRBV7-9 with TRBJ2-3, with a possible D match to TRBD1 (6 bases). Trimming stripped 4 bases from V and 6 bases from J, with 14 bases between. Germline CDR1 and CDR2: SEHNR and FQNEAQ (reference sequence). This CDR3 comprises 14 residues. CDR3 residues: CASSSRTVEDTQYF. CDR3 DNA: TGTGCCAGCAGCTCCCGGACAGTAGAGGATACGCAGTATTTT.

This clonotype was observed a few times. CDR3 coding DNA: TGCAGTGCTCATATCCGGGGCAGCTCCTACAATGAGCAGTTCTTC. It is translated as CSAHIRGSSYNEQFF. V and J are TRBV20-1 and TRBJ2-1; the D call may be TRBD1 or TRBD2 (5 bases each). The V and J ends lost 5 bases and 0 bases respectively, with 14 bases between them. Germline V CDR1 and CDR2: DFQATT, SNEGSKA (reference sequence). This CDR3 spans 15 amino acids.

V gene TRBV4-1 combines with J gene TRBJ2-1, with D perhaps matching TRBD2 (7 bases). From germline, CDR1 is MGHRA and CDR2 YSYEKL. Trimming shortened V by 1 base and J by 8 bases, and 12 bases separated the two germline ends. This CDR3 contains 14 residues. As DNA, the CDR3 is TGCGCCAGCAGCCAAGCTCGGGGGGCGGATGAGCAGTTCTTC. Its translation: CASSQARGADEQFF.

This clonotype has more than one count but fewer than ten. V usage is TRBV5-4 and J usage is TRBJ2-7; tentative D call: TRBD1 (6 bases). The CDR3 totals 13 residues. Deletions cut 6 bases from V and 5 bases from J, with 15 bases between. Germline CDR1 and CDR2: SGHNT and YYREEE (reference sequence). CDR3 protein: CASTKARGHEQYF. The DNA for the CDR3 is TGTGCCAGCACGAAAGCCAGGGGCCACGAGCAGTACTTC.

This clonotype has a handful of counts. The V call is TRBV6-2 or TRBV6-3, the J call TRBJ2-1; 7 nucleotides align to TRBD2. Losses at the gene ends were 4 bases for V and 9 bases for J; bases not matched to a gene: 3. This CDR3 region has 12 residues. The germline V gene has CDR1 MNHEY and CDR2 SVGEGT. The CDR3 bases are TGTGCCAGCAGTTCCCTAGCGGTTGAGCAGTTCTTC. Protein: CASSSLAVEQFF.

The chain recombines TRBV9 with TRBJ2-5; 11 bases match TRBD2. The CDR3 contains 15 residues. Unmatched junction bases numbered 8, after V lost 8 bases and J lost 2 bases. Per germline, CDR1 SGDLS and CDR2 YYNGEE. The CDR3 DNA reads as TGTGCCAGTACTAGCGGGAGAACACTTCAAGAGACCCAGTACTTC. This gives the protein CASTSGRTLQETQYF.

CDR3 in amino acids: CASVLAESSTDTQYF. The CDR3 bases are TGTGCTAGTGTCTTAGCGGAGTCTAGCACAGATACGCAGTATTTT. The chain links TRBV12-5 to TRBJ2-3, with a possible D match to TRBD2 (6 bases). Germline V gene lookup returns CDR1 LGHNT and CDR2 FRNRAP. CDR3 length: 15 amino acids. The ends were cut back, 7 bases at V and 0 bases at J, with 14 bases in the middle. Full variable domain (rest looked up from reference TRBV12-5 and TRBJ2-3): DARVTQTPRHKVTEMGQEVTMRCQPILGHNTVFWYRQTMMQGLELLAYFRNRAPLDDSGMPKDRFSAEMPDATLATLKIQPSEPRDSAVYFCASVLAESSTDTQYFGPGTRLTVL.

This clonotype was seen only a few times. J is TRBJ1-3 and V is TRBV7-2, with D possibly being TRBD1 (5 bases). The CDR3 totals 15 residues. Per the germline V gene, CDR1 is SGHTA and CDR2 is FQGNSA. V lost 6 bases and J lost 0, with 12 bases in between. CDR3 nucleotide sequence: TGTGCCAGCAGTGTAACAGGTGCCTCTGGAAACACCATATATTTT. Translation: CASSVTGASGNTIYF.

This clonotype has more than one count but fewer than ten. The rearrangement uses TRBV7-2 and TRBJ1-1; TRBD1 agrees at 8 bases. The CDR3 is made up of 13 amino acids. Per the germline V gene, CDR1 is SGHTA and CDR2 is FQGNSA. J gave up 8 bases and V 0 bases, and 2 bases lay outside the gene matches. In DNA form, the CDR3 reads TGTGCCAGCAGCTTAGCCCGGGACAGGGAAGCTTTCTTT. Translation: CASSLARDREAFF.

This clonotype was detected many times. J is TRBJ2-7 and V is TRBV7-2, with D tentatively TRBD2 (5 bases). The CDR3 loop spans 15 amino acids. V lost 5 bases to trimming and J lost 2 bases, with 16 bases between them. Germline V gene sequence: CDR1 SGHTA, CDR2 FQGNSA. The CDR3: CASSPSGRATYEQYF. The CDR3 DNA reads TGTGCCAGCAGCCCCTCCGGGCGGGCCACCTACGAGCAGTACTTC.